The 27 T cell receptor beta chains below all came from one sample that was sequenced in a study of blood T cell repertoires in COVID-19. Profiling relied on immunoSEQ multiplex PCR, and the TCRdb table lists in-frame clones only, not all of them. The sample lists approximately 150,000 clones; 80% to 95% were seen once. Sequences were obtained from peripheral blood. Source of these receptors: a woman aged 60-70 years with COVID-19, enrolled during active disease.

V usage is TRBV3-1 (or the pseudogene TRBV3-2) and J usage is TRBJ2-3; 8 bases agree with TRBD2. The germline V gene has CDR1 LGHDT and CDR2 YNNKEL (reference sequence). The CDR3 consists of 18 residues. Losses at the gene ends were 1 base for V and 4 bases for J; bases not matched to a gene: 13. CDR3 in amino acids: CASSQAFCGGLQADTQYF. The CDR3 region has the DNA TGTGCCAGCAGCCAAGCTTTCTGCGGGGGGCTTCAGGCAGATACGCAGTATTTT.

The chain has TRBV7-9 and TRBJ1-1, with no clear D. Germline lookup yields CDR1 SEHNR and CDR2 FQNEAQ (reference sequence). Trimming left V 3 bases short and J 1 base short, with 9 bases between. The CDR3 consists of 14 residues. The chain's CDR3 is CASSFNNPNTEAFF. The CDR3 nucleotides read TGTGCCAGCAGCTTCAACAACCCGAACACTGAAGCTTTCTTT.

This clone was detected once. The chain employs TRBV5-5 and TRBJ1-4, with D unresolved. V lost 6 bases and J lost 8, with 23 bases in between. This CDR3 has 16 amino acids. Per germline, CDR1 SGHKS and CDR2 YYEKEE (reference sequence). The CDR3 coding sequence is TGTGCCAGCAACTCCCCCCGCGGTGACCTAAGGGAAAAACTGTTTTTT. Its protein product is CASNSPRGDLREKLFF.

The genes are TRBV9 and TRBJ2-1; 8 bases map to TRBD2. Looked up from germline, CDR1 is SGDLS and CDR2 is YYNGEE. The CDR3 is made up of 15 amino acids. Trimming at V came to 0 bases and at J to 4 bases, leaving 3 bases not matched to a gene. The CDR3 loop reads CASSVGTSRYNEQFF. The CDR3 coding sequence is TGTGCCAGCAGCGTAGGGACTAGCAGGTACAATGAGCAGTTCTTC.

The chain couples TRBV18 to TRBJ2-5; TRBD2 is a possible D gene (6 bases). V lost 1 base and J 2 bases, leaving 11 bases between the germline ends. From germline, CDR1 is KGHSH and CDR2 LQKENI. This CDR3 contains 15 residues. CDR3 nucleotides: TGTGCCAGCTCACCACTGTATAGCGGACAAGAGACCCAGTACTTC. Translated: CASSPLYSGQETQYF.

The chain is built from TRBV10-3 and TRBJ1-1, with D possibly matching TRBD1 (5 bases). CDR1 and CDR2 from the germline V gene are ENHRY and SYGVKD. V lost 0 bases and J lost 4, with 9 bases in between. This CDR3 comprises 14 residues. The CDR3 is CAISESGGSTEAFF. In DNA, the CDR3 is TGTGCCATCAGTGAGTCGGGGGGGAGCACTGAAGCTTTCTTT.

This CDR3 reads CATSRDRTGTEAFF. CDR3 DNA: TGTGCCACCAGCAGAGATAGAACCGGGACAGAAGCTTTCTTT. This chain uses TRBV15 with TRBJ1-1; TRBD1 might be the D (6 bases). Germline V CDR1 and CDR2: LNHNV, YYDKDF (reference sequence). The CDR3 length is 14 residues. With 0 bases removed from V and 8 bases from J, the gap between germline ends came to 13 bases.

This clone occurred once. The chain uses TRBV29-1 and TRBJ2-2, with 7 nucleotides matching TRBD1. Germline V CDR1 and CDR2: SQVTM, ANQGSEA. The length of the CDR3 is 13 residues. The V and J ends lost 3 bases and 7 bases, in that order; junction bases with no gene match: 5. The CDR3 loop reads CSVDRQGVGELFF. CDR3 in DNA: TGCAGCGTTGATAGGCAGGGGGTCGGGGAGCTGTTTTTT.

The J gene is TRBJ1-1, the V gene TRBV6-6, with 9 positions matching TRBD1. CDR3 length: 16 residues. V lost 4 bases, J lost 8 bases, and 14 bases stayed unmatched. Germline CDR1 reads MNHNY; CDR2 reads SVGAGI (reference sequence). The CDR3 here is CASSFTRGQGWPEAFF. The CDR3 DNA is TGTGCCAGCAGTTTCACCCGGGGACAGGGATGGCCCGAAGCTTTCTTT.

The chain employs TRBV5-1 and TRBJ1-3; tentative D call: TRBD1 (6 bases). The germline gives CDR1 SGHRS, CDR2 YFSETQ. Trimming shortened V by 5 bases and J by 1 base, and 13 bases separated the two germline ends. The CDR3 covers 15 residues. This chain's CDR3 is CASSPGAASGNTIYF. The CDR3 bases are TGCGCCAGCAGTCCAGGGGCTGCGTCTGGAAACACCATATATTTT.

V usage is TRBV21-1 and J usage is TRBJ2-7; the D call TRBD1 from the table was never checked on the DNA. TRBV21-1 is described as a pseudogene. This CDR3 spans 16 amino acids. CDR3 in amino acids: CASSKDAGTGICEQYF. CDR3 coding DNA: TGTGCCAGCAGCAAAGATGCTGGGACAGGGATATGCGAGCAGTACTTC.

This clone came up once. The chain joins TRBV3-1 (or the pseudogene TRBV3-2) to TRBJ1-1; D is unclear. With 1 base removed from V and 1 base from J, the gap between germline ends came to 4 bases. Germline V gene data show CDR1 as LGHDT and CDR2 as YNNKEL (reference sequence). This CDR3 region has 13 residues. The CDR3 loop is CASSQGANTEAFF. The CDR3 DNA follows: TGTGCCAGCAGCCAAGGGGCGAACACTGAAGCTTTCTTT.

DNA of the CDR3: TGTGCCAGTAGTATAGAGGCAACAGGGCAGGATGAAAAACTGTTTTTT. Its translation is CASSIEATGQDEKLFF. The J gene is TRBJ1-4, the V gene TRBV19; the D gene is possibly TRBD1 (6 bases). V shed 0 bases and J shed 6 bases, with 14 bases lying between them. CDR3 length equals 16 residues. Per the germline V gene, CDR1 is LNHDA and CDR2 is SQIVND (reference sequence).

The chain joins TRBV10-3 to TRBJ1-6; D uncertain. The germline gives CDR1 ENHRY, CDR2 SYGVKD. CDR3 length: 16 residues. V shed 3 bases and J shed 5 bases, with 14 bases lying between them. The CDR3 sequence: CAISEGRIGNNSPLHF. CDR3 nucleotide sequence: TGTGCCATCAGTGAAGGACGGATCGGGAATAATTCACCCCTCCACTTT.

Concerning this clone itself: The sample holds other DNA sequences that translate to the same CDR3. CDR3 protein: CASSFGRGSNQPQHF. In DNA form, the CDR3 reads TGTGCCAGCAGTTTCGGTAGGGGTAGCAATCAGCCCCAGCATTTT. This sequence joins TRBV27 and TRBJ1-5; D may be TRBD1 (5 bases). Germline lookup yields CDR1 MNHEY and CDR2 SMNVEV (reference sequence). V dropped 3 bases and J dropped 0 bases, with 9 bases sitting between them. This CDR3 is built from 15 residues.

The chain is built from TRBV7-2 and TRBJ1-2; D ambiguous. V was cut by 4 bases and J by 2 bases, with 11 bases left in between. CDR3 length: 14 residues. Germline lookup yields CDR1 SGHTA and CDR2 FQGNSA. The CDR3 DNA follows: TGTGCCAGCAGCTCGTCGGGTACAAACTATGGCTACACCTTC. Encoded protein: CASSSSGTNYGYTF.

The chain recombines TRBV25-1 with TRBJ2-2; the D gene is possibly TRBD2 (5 bases). Germline V gene lookup returns CDR1 MGHDK and CDR2 SYGVNS. V lost 7 bases and J 6 bases, leaving 12 bases between the germline ends. This CDR3 has 13 amino acids. The chain's CDR3 is CASNWGDPGELFF. The CDR3 DNA follows: TGTGCCAGCAATTGGGGAGACCCCGGGGAGCTGTTTTTT. Variable domain in full (rest from reference TRBV25-1 and TRBJ2-2): EADIYQTPRYLVIGTGKKITLECSQTMGHDKMYWYQQDPGMELHLIHYSYGVNSTEKGDLSSESTVSRIRTEHFPLTLESARPSHTSQYLCASNWGDPGELFFGEGSRLTVL.

The rearrangement links TRBV4-3 to TRBJ2-2; tentatively, D is TRBD1 (8 bases). V lost 2 bases, J lost 13 bases, and 14 bases lay in between. Germline assignment: CDR1 LGHNA and CDR2 YSLEER. The CDR3 consists of 13 residues. DNA for the CDR3: TGCGCCAGCAGCCAAACAGGGGGGGACCTGCTGTTTTTT. It translates to CASSQTGGDLLFF.

The chain employs TRBV19 and TRBJ1-2; the D is unclear. The CDR3 is 16 residues long. CDR1 LNHDA and CDR2 SQIVND come from the germline V gene (reference sequence). Trimming took 3 bases from V and 2 from J, leaving 16 bases between them. The CDR3 protein is CASSIQAGIGNYGYTF. The DNA of the CDR3 is TGTGCCAGTAGTATTCAGGCAGGCATCGGAAACTATGGCTACACCTTC. The whole variable domain, remainder taken from reference TRBV19 and TRBJ1-2, is DGGITQSPKYLFRKEGQNVTLSCEQNLNHDAMYWYRQDPGQGLRLIYYSQIVNDFQKGDIAEGYSVSREKKESFPLTVTSAQKNPTAFYLCASSIQAGIGNYGYTFGSGTRLTVV.

The CDR3 sequence: CAISEYVTEDGYTF. CDR3 bases: TGTGCCATCAGTGAGTATGTGACGGAGGATGGCTACACCTTC. The V gene is TRBV10-3, the J gene TRBJ1-2; no clear D. Trimming pared 1 base from V and 6 bases from J, leaving 12 bases between. The CDR3 covers 14 residues. The germline V gene encodes CDR1 ENHRY and CDR2 SYGVKD.

A single count supports this clone. The chain combines TRBV4-3 with TRBJ2-7; 8 nucleotides agree with TRBD1. V was pared by 1 base and J by 3 bases, with 5 bases of the junction left unmatched. Germline CDR1 is LGHNA and CDR2 is YSLEER. This CDR3 is 15 amino acids long. In nucleotides, the CDR3 is TGCGCCAGCAGCCAAGGGGACAGGAGAGACTACGAGCAGTACTTC. It codes for CASSQGDRRDYEQYF.

The chain is built from TRBV19 and TRBJ1-5; a possible D gene is TRBD1 (6 bases). The CDR3 sequence is 12 residues long. Trimming took off 7 bases at V and 6 bases at J, with 10 bases between the two ends. Per the germline V gene, CDR1 is LNHDA and CDR2 is SQIVND (reference sequence). The CDR3 here is CASKQGIQPQHF. The CDR3 DNA follows: TGTGCCAGTAAACAGGGAATTCAGCCCCAGCATTTT.

The CDR3 protein is CASSVVGGVDTGELFF. CDR3 nucleotide sequence: TGTGCCAGCAGCGTAGTAGGGGGCGTCGACACCGGGGAGCTGTTTTTT. V and J are TRBV9 and TRBJ2-2; TRBD1 agrees at 7 bases. The CDR3 runs 16 residues. The V gene end was trimmed by 0 bases and the J gene end by 3 bases; junction bases not matched to a gene: 5. Germline assignment: CDR1 SGDLS and CDR2 YYNGEE. Together with reference TRBV9 and TRBJ2-2, the CDR3 gives the full variable domain: DSGVTQTPKHLITATGQRVTLRCSPRSGDLSVYWYQQSLDQGLQFLIQYYNGEERAKGNILERFSAQQFPDLHSELNLSSLELGDSALYFCASSVVGGVDTGELFFGEGSRLTVL.

The chain combines TRBV7-8 with TRBJ2-4; 8 bases fit TRBD1. This CDR3 contains 16 residues. CDR1 is SGHVS, CDR2 FQNEAQ, per germline. With V trimmed by 5 bases and J by 6 bases, 12 bases remained unmatched. CDR3: CASSPRQGKNGNIQYF. In nucleotides, the CDR3 is TGTGCCAGCAGCCCCCGACAGGGGAAGAACGGAAACATTCAGTACTTC.

This sequence joins TRBV7-3 and TRBJ2-1; D possibly corresponds to TRBD2 (6 bases). Germline V gives CDR1 SGHTA, CDR2 FQGTGA. The CDR3 has 17 residues. The V end lost 2 bases, the J end lost 2 bases, and 16 bases lay between the germline ends. The DNA of the CDR3 is TGTGCCAGCAGCTTATACCCGAAGCGGGCTGCCTACAATGAGCAGTTCTTC. Encoded protein: CASSLYPKRAAYNEQFF.

The V call is TRBV2, the J call TRBJ1-2, with no clear D. There are 12 residues in the CDR3. V lost 7 bases and J lost 3, with 9 bases in between. The germline V gene encodes CDR1 SNHLY and CDR2 FYNNEI. The CDR3 sequence: CASTRDYYGYTF. CDR3 sequence (DNA): TGTGCCAGCACTCGCGACTACTATGGCTACACCTTC. The entire variable domain, with the rest obtained from reference TRBV2 and TRBJ1-2, is as follows: EPEVTQTPSHQVTQMGQEVILRCVPISNHLYFYWYRQILGQKVEFLVSFYNNEISEKSEIFDDQFSVERPDGSNFTLKIRSTKLEDSAMYFCASTRDYYGYTFGSGTRLTVV.

The CDR3 loop is CASSLVGRENEKLFF. CDR3 nucleotides: TGTGCCAGCAGCTTAGTAGGGCGGGAAAATGAAAAACTGTTTTTT. The chain employs TRBV13 and TRBJ1-4; no definite D call. Germline V gene data show CDR1 as PRHDT and CDR2 as FYEKMQ (reference sequence). V was pared by 1 base and J by 5 bases, with 11 bases between. The CDR3 consists of 15 residues.